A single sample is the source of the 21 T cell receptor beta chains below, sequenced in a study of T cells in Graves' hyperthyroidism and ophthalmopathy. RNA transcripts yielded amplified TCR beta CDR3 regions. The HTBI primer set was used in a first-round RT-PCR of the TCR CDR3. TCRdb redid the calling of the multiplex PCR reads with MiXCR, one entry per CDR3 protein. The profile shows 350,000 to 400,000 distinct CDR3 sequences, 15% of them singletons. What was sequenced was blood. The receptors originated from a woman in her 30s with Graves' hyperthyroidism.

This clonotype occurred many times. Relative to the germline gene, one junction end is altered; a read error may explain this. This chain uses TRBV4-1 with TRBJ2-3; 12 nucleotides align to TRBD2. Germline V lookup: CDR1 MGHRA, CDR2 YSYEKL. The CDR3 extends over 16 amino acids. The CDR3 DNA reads TGTGCCAGCAGCCAAGGGACTAGCGGGTCGTCAGATACGCAGTATTTT. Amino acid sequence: CASSQGTSGSSDTQYF.

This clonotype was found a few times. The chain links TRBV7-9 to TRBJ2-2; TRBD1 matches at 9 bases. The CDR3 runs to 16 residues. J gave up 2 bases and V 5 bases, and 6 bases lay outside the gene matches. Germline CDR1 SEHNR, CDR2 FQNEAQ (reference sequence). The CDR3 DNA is TGTGCCAGCAGCAGGTGGACAGGGGCCAACACCGGGGAGCTGTTTTTT. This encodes CASSRWTGANTGELFF.

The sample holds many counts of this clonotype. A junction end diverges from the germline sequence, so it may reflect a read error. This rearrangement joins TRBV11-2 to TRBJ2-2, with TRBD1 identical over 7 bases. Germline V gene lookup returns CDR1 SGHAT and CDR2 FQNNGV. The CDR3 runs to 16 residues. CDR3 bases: TGTGCCAGCAGGTCGGCCGGGACAGCGAATACCGGGGAGCTGTTTTTT. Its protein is CASRSAGTANTGELFF.

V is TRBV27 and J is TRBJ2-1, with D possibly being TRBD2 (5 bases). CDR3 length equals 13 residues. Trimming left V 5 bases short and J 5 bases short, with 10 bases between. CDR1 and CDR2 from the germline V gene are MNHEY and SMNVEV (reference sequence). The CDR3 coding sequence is TGTGCCAGCAGTCAGGAGGCCGACAATGAGCAGTTCTTC. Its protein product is CASSQEADNEQFF.

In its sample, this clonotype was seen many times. The CDR3 is CASSLPQTGIRNTIYF. CDR3 coding DNA: TGTGCCAGCAGTTTACCCCAGACAGGGATACGAAACACCATATATTTT. The chain uses TRBV28 and TRBJ1-3, with 7 bases that match TRBD1. Germline V gene data show CDR1 as MDHEN and CDR2 as SYDVKM. The V and J ends lost 2 bases and 5 bases, in that order; junction bases with no gene match: 9. This CDR3 is built from 16 residues. The full variable domain, rest sourced from reference TRBV28 and TRBJ1-3, is DVKVTQSSRYLVKRTGEKVFLECVQDMDHENMFWYRQDPGLGLRLIYFSYDVKMKEKGDIPEGYSVSREKKERFSLILESASTNQTSMYLCASSLPQTGIRNTIYFGEGSWLTVV.

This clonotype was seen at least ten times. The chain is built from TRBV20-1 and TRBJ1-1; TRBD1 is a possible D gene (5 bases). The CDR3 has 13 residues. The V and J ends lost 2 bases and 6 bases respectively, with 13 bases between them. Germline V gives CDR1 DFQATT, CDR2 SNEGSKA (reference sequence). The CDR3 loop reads CSARKVDRAEAFF. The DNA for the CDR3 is TGCAGTGCTAGAAAGGTTGACAGAGCTGAAGCTTTCTTT.

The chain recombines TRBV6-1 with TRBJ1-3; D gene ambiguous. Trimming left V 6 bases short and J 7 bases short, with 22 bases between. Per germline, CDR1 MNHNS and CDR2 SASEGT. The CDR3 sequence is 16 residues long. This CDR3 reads CASRNLLTSGGNTIYF. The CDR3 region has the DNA TGTGCCAGCAGAAACTTGCTGACCTCGGGTGGGAACACCATATATTTT.

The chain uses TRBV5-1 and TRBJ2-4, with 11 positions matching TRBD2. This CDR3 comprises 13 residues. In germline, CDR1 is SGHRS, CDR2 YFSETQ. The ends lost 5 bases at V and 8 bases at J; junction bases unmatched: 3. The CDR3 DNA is TGCGCCAGCAGAACTAGCGGGAGTGACATTCAGTACTTC. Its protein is CASRTSGSDIQYF.

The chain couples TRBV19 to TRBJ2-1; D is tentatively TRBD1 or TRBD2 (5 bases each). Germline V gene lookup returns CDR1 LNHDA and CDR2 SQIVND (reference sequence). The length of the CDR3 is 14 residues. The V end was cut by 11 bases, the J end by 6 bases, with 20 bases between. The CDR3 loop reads CAGSRGLEGNEQFF. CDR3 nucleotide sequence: TGTGCCGGCTCTAGGGGCCTTGAGGGCAATGAGCAGTTCTTC.

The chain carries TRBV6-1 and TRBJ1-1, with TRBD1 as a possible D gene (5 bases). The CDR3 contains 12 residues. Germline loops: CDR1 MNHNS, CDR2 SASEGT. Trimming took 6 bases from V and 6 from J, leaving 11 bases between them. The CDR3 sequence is CASRPGFPEAFF. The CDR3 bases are TGTGCCAGCAGACCAGGGTTTCCTGAAGCTTTCTTT.

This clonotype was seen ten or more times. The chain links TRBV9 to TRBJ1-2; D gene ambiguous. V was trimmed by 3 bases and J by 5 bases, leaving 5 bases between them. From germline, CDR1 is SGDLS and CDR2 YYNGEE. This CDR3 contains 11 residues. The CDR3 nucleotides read TGTGCCAGCAGCGGGGTGTATGGCTACACCTTC. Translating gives CASSGVYGYTF.

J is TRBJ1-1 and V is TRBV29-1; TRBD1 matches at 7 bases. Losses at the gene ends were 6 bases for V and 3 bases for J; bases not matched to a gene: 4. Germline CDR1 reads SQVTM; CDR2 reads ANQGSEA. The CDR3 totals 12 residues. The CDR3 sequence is CSVDRAHTEAFF. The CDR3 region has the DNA TGCAGCGTCGACAGGGCTCACACTGAAGCTTTCTTT.

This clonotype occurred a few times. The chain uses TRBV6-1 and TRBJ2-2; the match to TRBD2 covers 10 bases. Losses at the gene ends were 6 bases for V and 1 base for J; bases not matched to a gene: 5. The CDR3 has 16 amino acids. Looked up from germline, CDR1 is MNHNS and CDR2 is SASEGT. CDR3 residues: CASRQRTSGNTGELFF. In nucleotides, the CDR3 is TGTGCCAGCAGACAACGGACTAGCGGGAACACCGGGGAGCTGTTTTTT.

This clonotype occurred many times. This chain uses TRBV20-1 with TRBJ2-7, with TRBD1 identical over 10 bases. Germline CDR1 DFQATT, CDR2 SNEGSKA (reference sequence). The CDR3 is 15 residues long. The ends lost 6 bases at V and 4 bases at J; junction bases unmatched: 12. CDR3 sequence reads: CSAKSRDRGSYEQYF. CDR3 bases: TGCAGTGCAAAGTCCAGGGACAGGGGATCTTACGAGCAGTACTTC.

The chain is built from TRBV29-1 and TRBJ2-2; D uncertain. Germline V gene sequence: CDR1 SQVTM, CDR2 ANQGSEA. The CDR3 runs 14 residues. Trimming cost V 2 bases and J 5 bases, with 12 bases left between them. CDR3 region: CSVEKGFNTGELFF. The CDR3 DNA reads TGCAGCGTTGAAAAGGGCTTTAATACCGGGGAGCTGTTTTTT.

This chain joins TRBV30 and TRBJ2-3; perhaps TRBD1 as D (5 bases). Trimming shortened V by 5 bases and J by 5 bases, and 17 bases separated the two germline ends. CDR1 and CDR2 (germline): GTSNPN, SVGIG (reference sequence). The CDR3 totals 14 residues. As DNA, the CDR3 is TGTGCCTGGGACCCAGCCGGACAAAGAGATACGCAGTATTTT. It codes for CAWDPAGQRDTQYF.

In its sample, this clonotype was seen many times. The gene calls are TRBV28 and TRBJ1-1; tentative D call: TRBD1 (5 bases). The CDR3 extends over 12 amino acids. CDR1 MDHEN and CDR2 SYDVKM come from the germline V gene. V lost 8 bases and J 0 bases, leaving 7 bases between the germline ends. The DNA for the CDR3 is TGTGCCAGCCGACAGCTGAACACTGAAGCTTTCTTT. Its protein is CASRQLNTEAFF.

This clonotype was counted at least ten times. The CDR3 DNA follows: TGTGCCAGCAGTGACAGACTAGCGGGAGGTTCCTACAATGAGCAGTTCTTC. It encodes CASSDRLAGGSYNEQFF. This rearrangement joins TRBV28 to TRBJ2-1, with 13 bases that match TRBD2. This CDR3 is 17 amino acids long. Germline V gives CDR1 MDHEN, CDR2 SYDVKM. With 5 bases clipped from V and 1 base from J, the junction kept 5 bases outside the gene matches.

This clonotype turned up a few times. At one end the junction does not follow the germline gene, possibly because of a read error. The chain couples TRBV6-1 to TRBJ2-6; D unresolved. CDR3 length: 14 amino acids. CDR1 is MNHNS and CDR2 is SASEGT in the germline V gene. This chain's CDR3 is CASSKASGANVLTF. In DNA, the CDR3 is TGTGCCAGCAGTAAAGCCTCTGGGGCCAACGTCCTGACTTTC.

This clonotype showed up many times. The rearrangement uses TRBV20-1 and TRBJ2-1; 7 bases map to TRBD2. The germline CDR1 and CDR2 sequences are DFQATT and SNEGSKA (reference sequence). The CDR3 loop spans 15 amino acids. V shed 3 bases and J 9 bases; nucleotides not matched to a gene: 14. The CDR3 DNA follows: TGCAGTGCTAGTCCCAGCGGGGCCAGCTCGCGTGAGCAGTTCTTC. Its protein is CSASPSGASSREQFF.

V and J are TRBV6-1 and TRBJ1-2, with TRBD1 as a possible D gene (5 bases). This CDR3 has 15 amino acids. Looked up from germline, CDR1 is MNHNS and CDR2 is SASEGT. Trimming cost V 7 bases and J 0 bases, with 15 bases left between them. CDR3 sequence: CASTGGDPANYGYTF. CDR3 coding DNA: TGTGCCAGCACTGGGGGGGACCCAGCTAACTATGGCTACACCTTC.